The rows below give T cell receptor beta chains drawn from one sample of a study of PD-1 blockade in mismatch repair-deficient tumors. Sequencing was performed with immunoSEQ multiplex PCR; in TCRdb, only in-frame clones are kept and a portion is missing. The sample carries around 62,000 clones, approximately 80% recorded once. The sequenced sample was peripheral blood, obtained 2 weeks after starting pembrolizumab. These TCRs come from an adult with mismatch repair-deficient cancer. CDR3s include the opening cysteine and the closing phenylalanine or tryptophan. D genes are given only for firm matches. Size values are once, few and many counts, or a class for expanded clones, and some rows have none.

J gene | D gene | V gene | clone size | CDR3 protein | CDR3 DNA
TRBJ2-7 | NA | TRBV9 | NA | CASSETGDPYEQYF | TGTGCCAGCAGCGAAACCGGGGACCCCTACGAGCAGTACTTC
TRBJ1-1 | NA | TRBV19 | NA | CASLKWGTANTEAFF | TGTGCCAGCCTTAAGTGGGGAACAGCGAACACTGAAGCTTTCTTT
TRBJ1-4 | NA | TRBV9 | once | CASSVLGATNEKLFF | TGTGCCAGCAGCGTACTGGGCGCAACTAATGAAAAACTGTTTTTT
TRBJ2-1 | NA | TRBV5-6 | NA | CASSVALSSYNEQFF | TGTGCCAGCAGCGTGGCTCTAAGCTCCTACAATGAGCAGTTCTTC
TRBJ2-7 | NA | TRBV4-1 | NA | CASSQVAPTGYEQYF | TGCGCCAGCAGCCAAGTAGCGCCGACAGGCTACGAGCAGTACTTC
TRBJ2-3 | TRBD2 | TRBV7-8 | NA | CASSPPLREGGPDTQYF | TGTGCCAGCAGCCCCCCCCTTCGGGAGGGGGGCCCAGATACGCAGTATTTT
TRBJ1-4 | TRBD1 | TRBV6-5 | once | CASSSGGGAGGEKLFF | TGTGCCAGCAGTTCTGGAGGGGGCGCGGGGGGTGAAAAACTGTTTTTT
TRBJ2-7 | TRBD2 | TRBV19 | NA | CASSKIAGGYEQYF | TGTGCCAGTAGTAAGATAGCGGGAGGCTACGAGCAGTACTTC
TRBJ2-7 | NA | TRBV5-1 | NA | CASRPDDGAEQYF | TGCGCCAGCAGACCTGACGATGGGGCCGAGCAGTACTTC
TRBJ1-2 | NA | TRBV6-4 | few | CASSDGGGYGYTF | TGTGCCAGCAGTGACGGTGGTGGCTATGGCTACACCTTC
TRBJ1-1 | NA | TRBV11-3 | NA | CASSLNTVNTEAFF | TGTGCCAGCAGCTTAAACACGGTGAACACTGAAGCTTTCTTT
TRBJ1-5 | NA | TRBV6-5 | few | CASSFSGSGQPQHF | TGTGCCAGCAGCTTCTCAGGGTCGGGTCAGCCCCAGCATTTT
TRBJ1-2 | NA | TRBV7-9 | NA | CASSPDGDYGYTF | TGTGCCAGCAGCCCGGACGGGGACTATGGCTACACCTTC
TRBJ1-5 | TRBD1 | TRBV4-2 | few | CASSQGTGDQPQHF | TGTGCCAGCAGCCAAGGAACAGGGGACCAGCCCCAGCATTTT
TRBJ2-1 | TRBD2 | TRBV5-1 | NA | CASSQDPSGSDNEQFF | TGCGCCAGCAGCCAGGACCCTAGCGGGAGCGACAATGAGCAGTTCTTC
TRBJ2-1 | NA | TRBV15 | NA | CATSRVGRYDVREYNEQFF | TGTGCCACCAGCAGAGTTGGGAGGTATGATGTCAGGGAGTACAATGAGCAGTTCTTC
TRBJ2-7 | NA | TRBV27 | NA | CASSNIGAGEQYF | TGTGCCAGCAGCAATATTGGGGCGGGCGAGCAGTACTTC
TRBJ1-2 | NA | TRBV27 | NA | CASSPRALNYGYTF | TGTGCCAGCAGTCCCCGGGCATTAAACTATGGCTACACCTTC
TRBJ2-7 | TRBD1 | TRBV18 | NA | CASSQLGQGDEQYF | TGTGCCAGCTCACAATTGGGACAGGGAGACGAGCAGTACTTC
TRBJ1-3 | NA | TRBV2 | NA | CASRGGNRAKSGNTIYF | TGTGCCAGCAGGGGGGGCAACAGGGCTAAGTCTGGAAACACCATATATTTT
TRBJ2-7 | NA | TRBV18 | few | CASSPAGGNYEQYF | TGTGCCAGCTCACCAGCTGGGGGGAACTACGAGCAGTACTTC
TRBJ2-5 | NA | TRBV7-2 | NA | CASSLGPTGTQYF | TGTGCCAGCAGCTTAGGGCCCACAGGGACCCAGTACTTC
TRBJ2-7 | NA | TRBV5-6 | NA | CASSLVAGSSYEQYF | TGTGCCAGCAGCTTGGTGGCGGGGAGCTCCTACGAGCAGTACTTC